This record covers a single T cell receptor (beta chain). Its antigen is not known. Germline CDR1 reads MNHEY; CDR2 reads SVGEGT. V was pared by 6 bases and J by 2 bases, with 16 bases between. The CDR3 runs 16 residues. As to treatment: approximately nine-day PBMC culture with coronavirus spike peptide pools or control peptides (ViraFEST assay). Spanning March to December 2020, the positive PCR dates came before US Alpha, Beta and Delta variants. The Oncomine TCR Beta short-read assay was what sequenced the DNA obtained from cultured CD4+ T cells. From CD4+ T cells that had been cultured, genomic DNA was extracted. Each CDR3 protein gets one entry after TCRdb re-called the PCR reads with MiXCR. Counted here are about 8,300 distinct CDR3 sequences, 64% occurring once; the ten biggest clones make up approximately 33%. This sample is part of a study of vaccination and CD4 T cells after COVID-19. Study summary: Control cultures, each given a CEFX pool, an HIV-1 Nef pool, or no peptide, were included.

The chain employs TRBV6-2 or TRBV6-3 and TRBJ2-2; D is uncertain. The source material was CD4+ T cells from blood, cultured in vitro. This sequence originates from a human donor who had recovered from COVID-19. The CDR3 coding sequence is TGTGCCAGCAGCCCCGTTAGCCCTTTCAACACCGGGGAGCTGTTTTTT. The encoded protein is CASSPVSPFNTGELFF.